The present TCR beta chain was sequenced within a study of early T cells in non-severe SARS-CoV-2 infection. Individually, cDNA molecules had unique molecular identifiers attached to them. TCRdb re-analysed the 5' RACE reads in MiXCR, keeping a single row per CDR3 protein. The repertoire holds roughly 110,000 distinct CDR3 sequences, with more than 9.5% as singletons. The CDR3 extends over 14 amino acids. Germline CDR1 SEHNR, CDR2 FQNEAQ (reference sequence). Trimming left V 5 bases short and J 0 bases short, with 11 bases between. The sample was whole blood. The TCR sequence derives from an adult who was a healthcare worker with PCR-confirmed SARS-CoV-2 infection or an uninfected control (not recorded which). The chain joins TRBV7-9 to TRBJ2-7, with D perhaps given as TRBD1 or TRBD2 (5 bases each). The chain's CDR3 is CASSPRDGSYEQYF. The CDR3 nucleotides are TGTGCCAGCAGCCCCAGGGACGGCTCCTACGAGCAGTACTTC.